The rows below give T cell receptor beta chains drawn from one sample of a study of blood T cell repertoires in COVID-19. This table comes from immunoSEQ multiplex PCR, and its TCRdb copy is limited to in-frame clones, with some not included. The sample holds 250,000 to 350,000 clones, around 90% seen once. The sample comprised peripheral blood. The receptors originated from a woman between 50 and 59 years old who had recovered from COVID-19. CDR3s include the opening cysteine and the closing phenylalanine or tryptophan. The D gene is left open where the match is weak. Not every row has a clone size; where given, it reads once, few, many or a size class.

V gene: TRBV5-1
D gene: .
J gene: TRBJ2-3
clone size: .
CDR3 DNA: TGCGCCAGCAGCCTCGGGACTAGCACAGATACGCAGTATTTT
CDR3 protein: CASSLGTSTDTQYF

V gene: TRBV3-1/TRBV3-2
D gene: .
J gene: TRBJ2-5
clone size: .
CDR3 DNA: TGTGCCAGCAGCCGGAGCGGATCGGAGACCCAGTACTTC
CDR3 protein: CASSRSGSETQYF

V gene: TRBV27
D gene: .
J gene: TRBJ2-3
clone size: .
CDR3 DNA: TGTGCCAGCAGTAGATTCCGGGACTCAAAGGCGGATACGCAGTATTTT
CDR3 protein: CASSRFRDSKADTQYF

V gene: TRBV10-3
D gene: .
J gene: TRBJ2-1
clone size: .
CDR3 DNA: TGTGCCATCAGTGAGTCCGGAGCCTACAATGAGCAGTTCTTC
CDR3 protein: CAISESGAYNEQFF

V gene: TRBV4-3
D gene: .
J gene: TRBJ2-2
clone size: once
CDR3 DNA: TGCGCCAGCAGCGGGCAGGGGGGCTCTTTGAACACCGGGGAGCTGTTTTTT
CDR3 protein: CASSGQGGSLNTGELFF

V gene: TRBV4-2
D gene: TRBD2
J gene: TRBJ2-7
clone size: few
CDR3 DNA: TGTGCCAGCAGCCAACAAGCGCTAGCGGGAGCCTACGAGCAGTACTTC
CDR3 protein: CASSQQALAGAYEQYF

V gene: TRBV11-2
D gene: .
J gene: TRBJ2-3
clone size: .
CDR3 DNA: TGTGCCAGCAGCTTAGATCGGGCAGGCGGGACAGATACGCAGTATTTT
CDR3 protein: CASSLDRAGGTDTQYF

V gene: TRBV9
D gene: .
J gene: TRBJ2-3
clone size: .
CDR3 DNA: TGTGCCAGCAGCGTAGTGGCAGGCACAGATACGCAGTATTTT
CDR3 protein: CASSVVAGTDTQYF

V gene: TRBV6-2/TRBV6-3
D gene: TRBD2
J gene: TRBJ2-5
clone size: .
CDR3 DNA: TGTGCCAGCAGTGGATCGGCGGGAGACCAGTACTTC
CDR3 protein: CASSGSAGDQYF

V gene: TRBV4-3
D gene: .
J gene: TRBJ1-1
clone size: .
CDR3 DNA: TGCGCCAGCAGCCAGCTAGGACTGGAGAGCACTGAAGCTTTCTTT
CDR3 protein: CASSQLGLESTEAFF

V gene: TRBV19
D gene: TRBD1
J gene: TRBJ2-7
clone size: .
CDR3 DNA: TGTGCCAGTAGTAGGACAGGGCTTCAGCAGTACTTC
CDR3 protein: CASSRTGLQQYF

V gene: TRBV29-1
D gene: .
J gene: TRBJ1-1
clone size: once
CDR3 DNA: TGCAGCGTTGCCCACAGGGAATTGTCTGAAGCTTTCTTT
CDR3 protein: CSVAHRELSEAFF

V gene: TRBV10-3
D gene: TRBD1
J gene: TRBJ2-1
clone size: .
CDR3 DNA: TGTGCCATCAGTGAGTCGCCTGGGACAGGGGGCGATGAGCAGTTCTTC
CDR3 protein: CAISESPGTGGDEQFF

V gene: TRBV10-3
D gene: .
J gene: TRBJ1-1
clone size: .
CDR3 DNA: TGTGCCATCAGGGGAGAGATTGGGAACACTGAAGCTTTCTTT
CDR3 protein: CAIRGEIGNTEAFF

V gene: TRBV4-2
D gene: .
J gene: TRBJ1-2
clone size: once
CDR3 DNA: TGTGCCAGCAGCCCCCGCCAGGGTGCTCAGAACTATGGCTACACCTTC
CDR3 protein: CASSPRQGAQNYGYTF

V gene: TRBV25-1
D gene: TRBD1
J gene: TRBJ1-2
clone size: .
CDR3 DNA: TGTGCCAGCAGTGAAGGGACAGGCCGAGGGAGCTACACCTTC
CDR3 protein: CASSEGTGRGSYTF

V gene: TRBV19
D gene: .
J gene: TRBJ2-1
clone size: once
CDR3 DNA: TGTGCCAGTAGTATAGCGGGGGGCCCCAATGAGCAGTTCTTC
CDR3 protein: CASSIAGGPNEQFF

V gene: TRBV6-2/TRBV6-3
D gene: .
J gene: TRBJ2-7
clone size: .
CDR3 DNA: TGTGCCAGCAGTCCCACCCACAAAGTTTACGAGCAGTACTTC
CDR3 protein: CASSPTHKVYEQYF

V gene: TRBV6-5
D gene: .
J gene: TRBJ2-7
clone size: .
CDR3 DNA: TGTGCCAGCACCCTCGGACAGCCCCGGCTCGGCGAGCAGTACTTC
CDR3 protein: CASTLGQPRLGEQYF

V gene: TRBV7-2
D gene: .
J gene: TRBJ2-4
clone size: .
CDR3 DNA: TGTGCCAGCAGCCCAGGAAACATTCAGTACTTC
CDR3 protein: CASSPGNIQYF

V gene: TRBV28
D gene: .
J gene: TRBJ1-5
clone size: .
CDR3 DNA: TGTGCCAGCAGTTTCCCCCCGGGATCCTCGGCCAATCAGCCCCAGCATTTT
CDR3 protein: CASSFPPGSSANQPQHF

V gene: TRBV5-4
D gene: .
J gene: TRBJ2-6
clone size: .
CDR3 DNA: TGTGCCAGCAGCCACGTTCCTACAGACTCTGGGGCCAACGTCCTGACTTTC
CDR3 protein: CASSHVPTDSGANVLTF

V gene: TRBV29-1
D gene: TRBD2
J gene: TRBJ2-7
clone size: few
CDR3 DNA: TGCAGCGTTGATAAGGGACTAGCGGGAGACGAGCAGTACTTC
CDR3 protein: CSVDKGLAGDEQYF

V gene: TRBV6-5
D gene: .
J gene: TRBJ2-2
clone size: once
CDR3 DNA: TGTGCCAGCCTCAGGAAACCGAACACCGGGGAGCTGTTTTTT
CDR3 protein: CASLRKPNTGELFF

V gene: TRBV3-1/TRBV3-2
D gene: TRBD2
J gene: TRBJ2-7
clone size: .
CDR3 DNA: TGTGCCAGCAGCCAAATAGCGGGGTACGAGCAGTACTTC
CDR3 protein: CASSQIAGYEQYF

V gene: TRBV27
D gene: TRBD2
J gene: TRBJ2-3
clone size: .
CDR3 DNA: TGTGCCAGCAGTTCGGAACTAGCGGGGGGCACAGATACGCAGTATTTT
CDR3 protein: CASSSELAGGTDTQYF

V gene: TRBV5-6
D gene: .
J gene: TRBJ2-1
clone size: .
CDR3 DNA: TGTGCCAGCAGCTTGGGCAGGTTGAGAGACTCCTACAATGAGCAGTTCTTC
CDR3 protein: CASSLGRLRDSYNEQFF

V gene: TRBV7-9
D gene: TRBD2
J gene: TRBJ2-1
clone size: .
CDR3 DNA: TGTGCCAGCAGCCGAACCGGGAGGGCCGTAGATGAGCAGTTCTTC
CDR3 protein: CASSRTGRAVDEQFF

V gene: TRBV19
D gene: .
J gene: TRBJ1-5
clone size: .
CDR3 DNA: TGTGCCAGTAGTATACGACATTATAGCAATCAGCCCCAGCATTTT
CDR3 protein: CASSIRHYSNQPQHF

V gene: TRBV10-3
D gene: TRBD2
J gene: TRBJ2-2
clone size: many
CDR3 DNA: TGTGCCATCGGGACTAGCGGGTGGAACACCGGGGAGCTGTTTTTT
CDR3 protein: CAIGTSGWNTGELFF

V gene: TRBV4-3
D gene: .
J gene: TRBJ2-5
clone size: .
CDR3 DNA: TGCGCCAGCAGCCAAGGGCGGCGCGGGGTTGAGACCCAGTACTTC
CDR3 protein: CASSQGRRGVETQYF

V gene: TRBV5-8
D gene: .
J gene: TRBJ1-1
clone size: .
CDR3 DNA: TGTGCCAGCAGCTTTGTAAACACTGAAGCTTTCTTT
CDR3 protein: CASSFVNTEAFF

V gene: TRBV7-3
D gene: .
J gene: TRBJ1-1
clone size: many
CDR3 DNA: TGTGCCAGCAGCTTACAGGGTATGACTGAAGCTTTCTTT
CDR3 protein: CASSLQGMTEAFF

V gene: TRBV19
D gene: TRBD1
J gene: TRBJ1-2
clone size: .
CDR3 DNA: TGTGCCAGTAGTATCCCGACAGGGCTTTATGGCTACACCTTC
CDR3 protein: CASSIPTGLYGYTF

V gene: TRBV19
D gene: TRBD1
J gene: TRBJ1-2
clone size: few
CDR3 DNA: TGTGCCCCGACAGGGGGGGACTATGGCTACACCTTC
CDR3 protein: CAPTGGDYGYTF

V gene: TRBV5-1
D gene: .
J gene: TRBJ2-7
clone size: .
CDR3 DNA: TGCGCCAGCAGCTTCGCTATTAGCTCCTACGAGCAGTACTTC
CDR3 protein: CASSFAISSYEQYF

V gene: TRBV19
D gene: TRBD1
J gene: TRBJ1-2
clone size: once
CDR3 DNA: TGTGCCAGTTGGGACAGGGGGCTTGATTATGGCTACACCTTC
CDR3 protein: CASWDRGLDYGYTF

V gene: TRBV6-5
D gene: .
J gene: TRBJ1-4
clone size: .
CDR3 DNA: TGTGCCAGCAGTTATAGTGCAACTAATGAAAAACTGTTTTTT
CDR3 protein: CASSYSATNEKLFF

V gene: TRBV11-2
D gene: TRBD1
J gene: TRBJ1-3
clone size: .
CDR3 DNA: TGTGCCAGCAGCGGGGGGACAGGAAAGTACACCATATATTTT
CDR3 protein: CASSGGTGKYTIYF

V gene: TRBV11-2
D gene: .
J gene: TRBJ2-7
clone size: .
CDR3 DNA: TGTGCCAGCAGCTTAGTCAGGTATCGGCAGTACTTC
CDR3 protein: CASSLVRYRQYF

V gene: TRBV7-3
D gene: .
J gene: TRBJ1-1
clone size: .
CDR3 DNA: TGTGCCAGCAGCCTCTCGGGAGGCCCTGAAGCTTTCTTT
CDR3 protein: CASSLSGGPEAFF

V gene: TRBV18
D gene: .
J gene: TRBJ1-2
clone size: .
CDR3 DNA: TGTGCCAGCTCACCAGTACTCCAGGATTATGGCTACACCTTC
CDR3 protein: CASSPVLQDYGYTF

V gene: TRBV6-1
D gene: .
J gene: TRBJ2-7
clone size: .
CDR3 DNA: TGTGCCAGCAGTGAGCGGTTTCAGTCCAACGAGCAGTACTTC
CDR3 protein: CASSERFQSNEQYF

V gene: TRBV19
D gene: TRBD1
J gene: TRBJ1-1
clone size: .
CDR3 DNA: TGTGCCAGTAGTGGACAGGGGTGGGCTGAAGCTTTCTTT
CDR3 protein: CASSGQGWAEAFF

V gene: TRBV20-1
D gene: TRBD2
J gene: TRBJ2-7
clone size: .
CDR3 DNA: TGCAGTGCGCCGGGGGGGTACGAGCAGTACTTC
CDR3 protein: CSAPGGYEQYF

V gene: TRBV18
D gene: .
J gene: TRBJ2-2
clone size: few
CDR3 DNA: TGTGCCAGCTCACCAACGGTCACCGGGGAGCTGTTTTTT
CDR3 protein: CASSPTVTGELFF

V gene: TRBV19
D gene: .
J gene: TRBJ2-5
clone size: .
CDR3 DNA: TGTGCCAGTAGTCTGAGTCCCGAGACCCAGTACTTC
CDR3 protein: CASSLSPETQYF

V gene: TRBV19
D gene: .
J gene: TRBJ1-1
clone size: .
CDR3 DNA: TGTGCCAGTAGTATAGGTAGAGGGTACACTGAAGCTTTCTTT
CDR3 protein: CASSIGRGYTEAFF

V gene: TRBV6-1
D gene: .
J gene: TRBJ2-7
clone size: .
CDR3 DNA: TGTGCCAGCAGTGAATTATACGAGCAGTACTTC
CDR3 protein: CASSELYEQYF

V gene: TRBV27
D gene: .
J gene: TRBJ2-7
clone size: .
CDR3 DNA: TGTGCCAGCAGTTTAGACAGAACCTACGAGCAGTACTTC
CDR3 protein: CASSLDRTYEQYF